This entry lists 32 T cell receptor beta chains sequenced from one sample in a study of blood T cell repertoires in COVID-19. Generated by immunoSEQ multiplex PCR, the TCRdb table keeps only in-frame clones and is missing some. The sample consists of 450,000 to 600,000 clones, about 85% of them appearing once. Sequencing input: PBMCs or T cells enriched from blood (not recorded which). These receptors all come from a young woman who had recovered from COVID-19.

The chain is built from TRBV5-1 and TRBJ1-3; no clear D gene. Germline loops: CDR1 SGHRS, CDR2 YFSETQ. The CDR3 runs to 12 residues. Deletions cut 4 bases from V and 8 bases from J, with 10 bases between. CDR3 amino acids: CASSDNRYTIYF. In DNA form, the CDR3 reads TGCGCCAGCAGCGACAATAGGTACACCATATATTTT.

The chain employs TRBV6-6 and TRBJ2-5, with TRBD2 matching over 11 bases. V shed 8 bases and J 5 bases; nucleotides not matched to a gene: 13. The CDR3 is made up of 16 amino acids. Looked up from germline, CDR1 is MNHNY and CDR2 is SVGAGI (reference sequence). CDR3 protein: CASSLGTSGSGETQYF. CDR3 nucleotides: TGTGCCAGCTCTCTGGGGACTAGCGGTTCGGGGGAGACCCAGTACTTC.

The chain couples TRBV4-2 to TRBJ1-1; D unclear. V gave up 0 bases and J gave up 0 bases, with 5 bases separating them. The germline V gene has CDR1 LGHNA and CDR2 YNFKEQ. The CDR3 spans 14 residues. The chain's CDR3 is CASSQDLVNTEAFF. DNA of the CDR3: TGTGCCAGCAGCCAAGATCTAGTGAACACTGAAGCTTTCTTT.

The chain recombines TRBV19 with TRBJ1-2; D is unresolved. CDR1 LNHDA and CDR2 SQIVND come from the germline V gene (reference sequence). Between the trimmed V and J ends, which lost 6 bases and 7 bases, there was a span of 18 bases. CDR3 length: 14 amino acids. The CDR3, as DNA: TGTGCCAGTAGGGAAACAGACCAGCTTGGTGGCTACACCTTC. Translated: CASRETDQLGGYTF.

The CDR3 DNA follows: TGTGCCAGCAGCTTCGCCGCGGGGGAGCTGTTTTTT. Translation gives CASSFAAGELFF. J is TRBJ2-2 and V is TRBV11-2; D is uncertain. V was trimmed by 3 bases and J by 8 bases, leaving 7 bases between them. The CDR3 length is 12 residues. CDR1 is SGHAT and CDR2 is FQNNGV in the germline V gene.

The V call is TRBV27, the J call TRBJ2-1; 9 bases agree with TRBD2. The germline gives CDR1 MNHEY, CDR2 SMNVEV (reference sequence). Unmatched junction bases numbered 6, after V lost 5 bases and J lost 4 bases. The CDR3 is 15 residues long. The CDR3 here is CASSQRGEGYNEQFF. CDR3 DNA sequence: TGTGCCAGCAGTCAGCGGGGGGAAGGGTACAATGAGCAGTTCTTC.

The chain uses TRBV2 and TRBJ1-2; D may be TRBD1 (6 bases). The CDR3 loop spans 13 amino acids. Germline V gene lookup returns CDR1 SNHLY and CDR2 FYNNEI. Trimming took off 8 bases at V and 5 bases at J, with 15 bases between the two ends. The CDR3 DNA sequence: TGTGCCAGCGAAAGCTCGCAGGGGTATGGCTACACCTTC. This gives the protein CASESSQGYGYTF.

The V gene is TRBV6-1, the J gene TRBJ2-3; tentative D call: TRBD2 (6 bases). The V and J ends lost 4 bases and 1 base respectively, with 15 bases between them. The CDR3 spans 16 residues. CDR1 is MNHNS and CDR2 is SASEGT in the germline V gene. CDR3 loop: CASSGYGGIRTDTQYF. The CDR3 DNA sequence: TGTGCCAGCAGTGGATACGGGGGAATTCGCACAGATACGCAGTATTTT.

The J gene is TRBJ1-4, the V gene TRBV5-1; D may be TRBD1 (6 bases). The germline CDR1 and CDR2 sequences are SGHRS and YFSETQ. This CDR3 spans 14 amino acids. V lost 3 bases, J lost 0 bases, and 6 bases lay in between. CDR3 nucleotides: TGCGCCAGCAGCTGGACAGCAACTAATGAAAAACTGTTTTTT. Its protein product is CASSWTATNEKLFF.

The chain uses TRBV11-2 and TRBJ1-2, with D tentatively TRBD1 (6 bases). The CDR3 consists of 16 residues. The V and J ends lost 2 bases and 0 bases respectively, with 13 bases between them. CDR1 SGHAT and CDR2 FQNNGV come from the germline V gene. The CDR3 DNA reads TGTGCCAGCAGCTTACTTACAGGGAGTTCTAACTATGGCTACACCTTC. Amino acid sequence: CASSLLTGSSNYGYTF.

This clone was recorded a few times. This chain connects TRBV19 to TRBJ1-2; D call uncertain. Per germline, CDR1 LNHDA and CDR2 SQIVND (reference sequence). The CDR3 spans 14 residues. V was shortened by 8 bases and J by 7 bases, with 20 bases between the two germline ends. The CDR3 loop is CASHGTNRGSGYTF. CDR3 in DNA: TGTGCCAGTCACGGAACTAACAGAGGGTCTGGCTACACCTTC.

The chain uses TRBV28 and TRBJ2-2; 8 nucleotides agree with TRBD1. J lost 4 bases, V lost 4 bases, and 8 bases had no gene match. This CDR3 is 16 amino acids long. Germline lookup yields CDR1 MDHEN and CDR2 SYDVKM. CDR3 sequence reads: CASSSYRGEVTGELFF. CDR3 bases: TGTGCCAGCAGTTCCTACAGGGGGGAGGTCACCGGGGAGCTGTTTTTT.

CDR3 sequence reads: CASSNRDRGPEAFF. In DNA, the CDR3 is TGTGCCAGCAGCAACCGGGACAGGGGGCCTGAAGCTTTCTTT. The V and J genes are TRBV11-1 and TRBJ1-1; 12 nucleotides agree with TRBD1. The V and J ends lost 5 bases and 6 bases, in that order; junction bases with no gene match: 4. CDR1 SGHAT and CDR2 FQDESV come from the germline V gene (reference sequence). This CDR3 is 14 amino acids long. The whole variable domain, filled in from reference TRBV11-1 and TRBJ1-1, reads EAEVAQSPRYKITEKSQAVAFWCDPISGHATLYWYRQILGQGPELLVQFQDESVVDDSQLPKDRFSAERLKGVDSTLKIQPAELGDSAMYLCASSNRDRGPEAFFGQGTRLTVV.

The chain has TRBV3-1 (or the pseudogene TRBV3-2) and TRBJ2-5, with TRBD2 identical over 10 bases. This CDR3 comprises 15 residues. Germline loops: CDR1 LGHDT, CDR2 YNNKEL (reference sequence). J lost 4 bases, V lost 6 bases, and 8 bases had no gene match. The CDR3 bases are TGTGCCAGCAGTCTATTCAGCGGGGGGGCAGAGACCCAGTACTTC. It codes for CASSLFSGGAETQYF.

This clone was recorded once. The chain recombines TRBV11-3 with TRBJ1-1; TRBD1 is a possible D gene (6 bases). V was clipped by 4 bases and J by 5 bases, with 14 bases between them. Germline loops: CDR1 SGHNT, CDR2 YENEEA. There are 14 residues in the CDR3. As DNA, the CDR3 is TGTGCCAGCAGCTCGGACAGAGCGGATACTGAAGCTTTCTTT. This translates into CASSSDRADTEAFF.

The V gene is TRBV9, the J gene TRBJ1-2; 7 nucleotides line up with TRBD1. Trimming removed 0 bases from V and 4 bases from J; junction bases left unmatched: 3. The CDR3 runs 14 residues. Germline V CDR1 and CDR2: SGDLS, YYNGEE. The chain's CDR3 is CASSVGAGGYGYTF. CDR3 DNA sequence: TGTGCCAGCAGCGTAGGGGCAGGGGGCTATGGCTACACCTTC.

This chain uses TRBV10-3 with TRBJ1-3; tentative D call: TRBD1 (5 bases). Trimming left V 8 bases short and J 1 base short, with 18 bases between. This CDR3 comprises 16 residues. Germline CDR1 is ENHRY and CDR2 is SYGVKD. The CDR3 nucleotides read TGTGCCATCTCCCCTTTCGACAGTCCGTCTGGAAACACCATATATTTT. This encodes CAISPFDSPSGNTIYF.

The chain carries TRBV27 and TRBJ1-1; D is unresolved. The V end lost 6 bases, the J end lost 0 bases, and 20 bases lay between the germline ends. Per germline, CDR1 MNHEY and CDR2 SMNVEV (reference sequence). The CDR3 covers 17 residues. The CDR3 loop reads CASSRTRSKGVNTEAFF. The CDR3, as DNA: TGTGCCAGCAGCCGGACCCGATCTAAGGGAGTGAACACTGAAGCTTTCTTT.

This chain uses TRBV19 with TRBJ1-1, with D tentatively TRBD1 (5 bases). The germline CDR1 and CDR2 sequences are LNHDA and SQIVND (reference sequence). The V and J ends lost 1 base and 4 bases respectively, with 13 bases between them. CDR3 length: 15 amino acids. The CDR3, as DNA: TGTGCCAGTAGTATAGTTGGGGGAGGGGCCACTGAAGCTTTCTTT. Translating it yields CASSIVGGGATEAFF.

V gene TRBV7-9 combines with J gene TRBJ2-7; 7 bases align to TRBD1. CDR1 and CDR2 (germline): SEHNR, FQNEAQ (reference sequence). CDR3 length equals 15 residues. J was trimmed by 2 bases and V by 5 bases; bases with no gene match: 9. The CDR3 here is CASSPRQGPTYEQYF. The CDR3 DNA sequence: TGTGCCAGCAGCCCGAGACAGGGCCCGACCTACGAGCAGTACTTC.

The chain couples TRBV2 to TRBJ2-1, with D possibly matching TRBD1 (5 bases). The CDR3 is 12 residues long. Germline V gives CDR1 SNHLY, CDR2 FYNNEI. Trimming stripped 10 bases from V and 8 bases from J, with 15 bases between. The CDR3 loop reads CAIGVLRDEQFF. The CDR3 DNA is TGTGCCATAGGGGTCCTCCGGGATGAGCAGTTCTTC.

V is TRBV9 and J is TRBJ1-1; D remains ambiguous. V was shortened by 3 bases and J by 0 bases, with 12 bases between the two germline ends. CDR3 size: 15 residues. From germline, CDR1 is SGDLS and CDR2 YYNGEE. CDR3 loop: CASSDSPTLNTEAFF. The CDR3 nucleotides are TGTGCCAGCAGCGACAGCCCTACCTTGAACACTGAAGCTTTCTTT. Full variable domain (rest looked up from reference TRBV9 and TRBJ1-1): DSGVTQTPKHLITATGQRVTLRCSPRSGDLSVYWYQQSLDQGLQFLIQYYNGEERAKGNILERFSAQQFPDLHSELNLSSLELGDSALYFCASSDSPTLNTEAFFGQGTRLTVV.

This clone was seen once. Additional DNA sequences in this sample encode the identical CDR3. The chain links TRBV29-1 to TRBJ1-2; no clear D gene. Germline CDR1 is SQVTM and CDR2 is ANQGSEA. V lost 4 bases and J lost 2, with 8 bases in between. This CDR3 has 12 amino acids. The CDR3 protein is CSVGGPNYGYTF. CDR3 coding DNA: TGCAGCGTTGGAGGTCCCAACTATGGCTACACCTTC.

The chain joins TRBV20-1 to TRBJ2-5; 10 nucleotides align to TRBD2. The junction had 8 bases not matched to a gene; V was cut back by 3 bases and J by 4 bases. Germline V CDR1 and CDR2: DFQATT, SNEGSKA (reference sequence). The CDR3 extends over 15 amino acids. For the CDR3, the DNA is TGCAGTGCTAGTGAAATAGCGGGGGGTTTAGAGACCCAGTACTTC. Translated, it gives CSASEIAGGLETQYF.

This clone was recorded only once. This CDR3 is also generated by other DNA sequences in the sample. J is TRBJ2-1 and V is TRBV5-1; no clear D gene. The CDR3 extends over 11 amino acids. Germline V gives CDR1 SGHRS, CDR2 YFSETQ. V lost 2 bases and J 7 bases, leaving 4 bases between the germline ends. CDR3: CASSFSNEQFF. DNA for the CDR3: TGCGCCAGCAGCTTCTCGAATGAGCAGTTCTTC. Full variable domain (rest looked up from reference TRBV5-1 and TRBJ2-1): KAGVTQTPRYLIKTRGQQVTLSCSPISGHRSVSWYQQTPGQGLQFLFEYFSETQRNKGNFPGRFSGRQFSNSRSEMNVSTLELGDSALYLCASSFSNEQFFGPGTRLTVL.

The chain has TRBV14 and TRBJ1-6; D might be TRBD1 (6 bases). The V gene's germline CDR1 is SGHDN and CDR2 FVKESK. The V gene lost 4 bases and the J gene lost 5 bases, with 9 bases spanning the gap. CDR3 length: 14 residues. The CDR3 sequence is CASSRTENNSPLHF. For the CDR3, the DNA is TGTGCCAGCAGCCGGACAGAGAATAATTCACCCCTCCACTTT.

V is TRBV6-5 and J is TRBJ2-1, with a tentative D call TRBD1 (6 bases). This CDR3 contains 13 residues. Deletions cut 1 base from V and 7 bases from J, with 8 bases between. Germline-derived CDR1 and CDR2 are MNHEY and SVGAGI. The chain's CDR3 is CASSYWGRNEQFF. The CDR3 nucleotides are TGTGCCAGCAGTTACTGGGGGCGGAATGAGCAGTTCTTC.

V usage is TRBV28 and J usage is TRBJ2-2, with 10 bases identical to TRBD2. Germline V gives CDR1 MDHEN, CDR2 SYDVKM. CDR3 length equals 16 residues. V trimming: 4 bases; J trimming: 9 bases; junction bases outside the gene matches: 11. CDR3 in amino acids: CASSSSGGAGERELFF. CDR3 nucleotides: TGTGCCAGCAGTTCCAGCGGGGGGGCTGGAGAGAGGGAGCTGTTTTTT.

The CDR3 coding sequence is TGTGCCAGCAGCGCGGGACTAGCGGACCACAATGAGCAGTTCTTC. Protein product: CASSAGLADHNEQFF. The chain recombines TRBV9 with TRBJ2-1; 11 nucleotides line up with TRBD2. The length of the CDR3 is 15 residues. V lost 3 bases, J lost 5 bases, and 4 bases stayed unmatched. Germline CDR1 reads SGDLS; CDR2 reads YYNGEE. Using reference TRBV9 and TRBJ2-1 for the parts outside the CDR3, the full variable domain is DSGVTQTPKHLITATGQRVTLRCSPRSGDLSVYWYQQSLDQGLQFLIQYYNGEERAKGNILERFSAQQFPDLHSELNLSSLELGDSALYFCASSAGLADHNEQFFGPGTRLTVL.

The chain has TRBV27 and TRBJ1-6; tentatively, D is TRBD1 (6 bases). The CDR3 has 15 residues. The germline gives CDR1 MNHEY, CDR2 SMNVEV (reference sequence). Trimming took 3 bases from V and 3 from J, leaving 9 bases between them. The DNA of the CDR3 is TGTGCCAGCAGTTTTGGACAGAGCTATAATTCACCCCTCCACTTT. This sequence encodes CASSFGQSYNSPLHF.

The chain carries TRBV14 and TRBJ2-2, with no clear D. CDR1 and CDR2 (germline): SGHDN, FVKESK. Deletions cut 1 base from V and 3 bases from J, with 6 bases between. The CDR3 is 14 amino acids. CDR3 bases: TGTGCCAGCAGCCAAGGAGTGCACACCGGGGAGCTGTTTTTT. This codes for CASSQGVHTGELFF.

The chain carries TRBV5-4 and TRBJ2-1, with 11 positions matching TRBD2. This CDR3 region has 15 residues. The ends lost 3 bases at V and 9 bases at J; junction bases unmatched: 8. Germline lookup yields CDR1 SGHNT and CDR2 YYREEE (reference sequence). CDR3 amino acids: CASSSSGGPDGEQFF. The DNA for the CDR3 is TGTGCCAGCAGCTCTAGCGGGGGGCCAGATGGTGAGCAGTTCTTC.